This TCR beta chain is drawn from a study of cytomegalovirus exposure and HLA in healthy donors. As concerns this clone: Its matching antigen is unknown.

Vbeta (60) and Jbeta (13) primers were used in the PCR. Data came from immunoSEQ multiplex PCR; TCRdb stores just in-frame clones and leaves some out. This sample carries approximately 150,000 clones, 70% to 80% of them seen once, and the ten largest clones take roughly 1.6%. Findings of the study overall: Reports described diagnosis of cytomegalovirus status by the classifier as highly specific and sensitive. Presence/absence analyses took donor sequencing depth as roughly uniform.

Germline CDR1 is MDHEN and CDR2 is SYDVKM. The CDR3 consists of 13 residues. The sequenced sample was PBMCs. This clonotype was sampled from a man aged 35 to 55 in good health and CMV-seronegative. V usage is TRBV28 and J usage is TRBJ2-5; tentatively, D is TRBD2 (6 bases). Near its end, the DNA agrees better with TRBJ2-7, so the J call may be wrong. DNA of the CDR3: TGTGCCAGCAGCCCGGGACTCGACTACGAGCAGTACTTC. Protein sequence: CASSPGLDYEQYF.